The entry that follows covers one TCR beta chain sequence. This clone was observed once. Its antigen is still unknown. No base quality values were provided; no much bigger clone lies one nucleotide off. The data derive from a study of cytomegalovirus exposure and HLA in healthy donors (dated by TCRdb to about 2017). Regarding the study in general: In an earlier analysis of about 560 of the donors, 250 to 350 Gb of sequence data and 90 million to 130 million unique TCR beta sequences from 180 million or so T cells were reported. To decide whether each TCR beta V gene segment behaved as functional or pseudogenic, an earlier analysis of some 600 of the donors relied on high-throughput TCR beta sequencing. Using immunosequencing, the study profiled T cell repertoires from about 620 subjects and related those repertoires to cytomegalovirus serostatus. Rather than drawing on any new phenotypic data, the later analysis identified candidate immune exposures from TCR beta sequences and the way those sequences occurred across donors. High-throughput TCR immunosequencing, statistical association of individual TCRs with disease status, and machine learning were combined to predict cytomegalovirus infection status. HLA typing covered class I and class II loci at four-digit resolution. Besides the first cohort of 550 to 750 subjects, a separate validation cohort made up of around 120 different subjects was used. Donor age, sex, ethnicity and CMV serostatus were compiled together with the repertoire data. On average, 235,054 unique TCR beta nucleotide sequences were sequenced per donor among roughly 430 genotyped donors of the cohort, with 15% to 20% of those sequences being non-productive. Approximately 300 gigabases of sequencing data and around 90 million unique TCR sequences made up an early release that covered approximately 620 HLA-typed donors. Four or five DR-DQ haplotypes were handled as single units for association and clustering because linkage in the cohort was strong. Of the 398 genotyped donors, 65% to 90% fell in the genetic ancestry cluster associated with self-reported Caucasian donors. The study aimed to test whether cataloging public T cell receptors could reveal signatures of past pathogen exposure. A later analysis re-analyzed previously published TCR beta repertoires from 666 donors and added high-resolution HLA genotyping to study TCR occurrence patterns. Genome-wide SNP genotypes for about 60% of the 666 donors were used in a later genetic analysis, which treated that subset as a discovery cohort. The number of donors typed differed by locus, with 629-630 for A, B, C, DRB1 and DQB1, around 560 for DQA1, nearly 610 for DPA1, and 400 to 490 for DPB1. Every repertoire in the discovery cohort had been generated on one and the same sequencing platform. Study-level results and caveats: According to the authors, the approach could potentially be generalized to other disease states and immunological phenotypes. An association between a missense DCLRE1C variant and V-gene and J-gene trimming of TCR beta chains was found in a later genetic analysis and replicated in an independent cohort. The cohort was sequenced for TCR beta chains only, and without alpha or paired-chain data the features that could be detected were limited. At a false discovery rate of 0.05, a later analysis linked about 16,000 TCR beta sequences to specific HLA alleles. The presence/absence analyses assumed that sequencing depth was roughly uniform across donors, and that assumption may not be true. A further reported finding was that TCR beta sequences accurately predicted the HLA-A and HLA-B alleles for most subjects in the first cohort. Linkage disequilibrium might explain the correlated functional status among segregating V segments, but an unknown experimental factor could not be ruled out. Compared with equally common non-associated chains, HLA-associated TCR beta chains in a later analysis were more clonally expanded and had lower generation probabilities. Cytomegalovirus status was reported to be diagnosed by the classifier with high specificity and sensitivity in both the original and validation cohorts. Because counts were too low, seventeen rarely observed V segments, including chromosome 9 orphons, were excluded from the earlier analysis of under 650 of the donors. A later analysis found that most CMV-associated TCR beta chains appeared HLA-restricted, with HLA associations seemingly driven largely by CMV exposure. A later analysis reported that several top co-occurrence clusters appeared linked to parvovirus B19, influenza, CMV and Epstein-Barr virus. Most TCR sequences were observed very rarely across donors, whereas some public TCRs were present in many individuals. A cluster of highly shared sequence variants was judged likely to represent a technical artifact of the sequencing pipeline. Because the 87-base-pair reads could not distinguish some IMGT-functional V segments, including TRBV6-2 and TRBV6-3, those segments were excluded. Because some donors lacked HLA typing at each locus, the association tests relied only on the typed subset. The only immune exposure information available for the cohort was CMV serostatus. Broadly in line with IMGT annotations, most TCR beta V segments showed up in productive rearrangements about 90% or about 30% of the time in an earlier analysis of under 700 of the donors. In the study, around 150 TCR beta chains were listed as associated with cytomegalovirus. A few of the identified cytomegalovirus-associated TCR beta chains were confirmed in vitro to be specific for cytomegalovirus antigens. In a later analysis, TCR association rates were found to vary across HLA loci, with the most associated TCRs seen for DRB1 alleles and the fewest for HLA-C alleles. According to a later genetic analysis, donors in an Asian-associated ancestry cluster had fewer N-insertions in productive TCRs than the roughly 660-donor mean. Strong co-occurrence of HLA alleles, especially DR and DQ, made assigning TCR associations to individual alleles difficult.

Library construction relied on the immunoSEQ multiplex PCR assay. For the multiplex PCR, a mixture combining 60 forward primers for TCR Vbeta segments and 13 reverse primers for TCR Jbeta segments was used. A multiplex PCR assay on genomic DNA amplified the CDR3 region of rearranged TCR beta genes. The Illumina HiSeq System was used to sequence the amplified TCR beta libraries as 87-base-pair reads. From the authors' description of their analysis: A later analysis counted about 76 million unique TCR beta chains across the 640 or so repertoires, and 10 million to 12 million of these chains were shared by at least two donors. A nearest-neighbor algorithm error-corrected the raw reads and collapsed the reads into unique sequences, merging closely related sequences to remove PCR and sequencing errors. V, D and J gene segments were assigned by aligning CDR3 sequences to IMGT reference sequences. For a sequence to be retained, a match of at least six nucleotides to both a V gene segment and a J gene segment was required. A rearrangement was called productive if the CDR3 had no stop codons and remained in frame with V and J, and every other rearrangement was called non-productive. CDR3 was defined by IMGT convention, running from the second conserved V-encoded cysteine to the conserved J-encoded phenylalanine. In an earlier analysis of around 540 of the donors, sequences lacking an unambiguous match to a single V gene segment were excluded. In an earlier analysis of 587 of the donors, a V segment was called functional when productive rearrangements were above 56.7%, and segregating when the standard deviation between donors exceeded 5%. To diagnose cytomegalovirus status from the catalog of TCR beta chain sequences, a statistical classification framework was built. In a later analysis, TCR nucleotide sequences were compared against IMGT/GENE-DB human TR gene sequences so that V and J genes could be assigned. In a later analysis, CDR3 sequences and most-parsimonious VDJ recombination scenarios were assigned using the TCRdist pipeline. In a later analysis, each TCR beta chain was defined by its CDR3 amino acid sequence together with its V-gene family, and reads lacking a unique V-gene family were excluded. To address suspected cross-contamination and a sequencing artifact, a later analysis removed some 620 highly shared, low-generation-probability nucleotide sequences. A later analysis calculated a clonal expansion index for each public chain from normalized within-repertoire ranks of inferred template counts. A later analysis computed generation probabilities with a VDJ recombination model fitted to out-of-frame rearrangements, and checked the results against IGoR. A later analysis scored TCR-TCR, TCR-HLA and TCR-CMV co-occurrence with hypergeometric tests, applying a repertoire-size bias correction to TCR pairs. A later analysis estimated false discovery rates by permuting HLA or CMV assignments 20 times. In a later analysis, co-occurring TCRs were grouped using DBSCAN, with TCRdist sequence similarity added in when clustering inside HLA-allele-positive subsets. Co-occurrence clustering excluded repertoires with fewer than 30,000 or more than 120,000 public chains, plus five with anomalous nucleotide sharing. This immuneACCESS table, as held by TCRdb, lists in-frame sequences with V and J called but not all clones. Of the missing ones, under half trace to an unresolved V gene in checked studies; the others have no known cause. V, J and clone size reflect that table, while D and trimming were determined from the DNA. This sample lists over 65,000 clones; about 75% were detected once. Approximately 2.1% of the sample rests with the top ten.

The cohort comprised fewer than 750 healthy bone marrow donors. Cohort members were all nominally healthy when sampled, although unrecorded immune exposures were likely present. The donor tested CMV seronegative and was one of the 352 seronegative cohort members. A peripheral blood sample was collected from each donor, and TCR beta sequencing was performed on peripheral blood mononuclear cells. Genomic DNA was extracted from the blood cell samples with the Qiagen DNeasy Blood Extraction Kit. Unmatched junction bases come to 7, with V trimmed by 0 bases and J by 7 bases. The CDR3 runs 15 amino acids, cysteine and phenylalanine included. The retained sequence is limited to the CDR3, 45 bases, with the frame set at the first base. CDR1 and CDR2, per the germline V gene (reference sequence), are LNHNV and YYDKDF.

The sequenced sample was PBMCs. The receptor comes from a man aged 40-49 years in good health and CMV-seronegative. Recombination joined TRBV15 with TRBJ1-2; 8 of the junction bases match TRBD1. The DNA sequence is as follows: TGTGCCACCAGCAGAGATCGGCAGGGGGCGCGTGGCTACACCTTC. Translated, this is CATSRDRQGARGYTF.